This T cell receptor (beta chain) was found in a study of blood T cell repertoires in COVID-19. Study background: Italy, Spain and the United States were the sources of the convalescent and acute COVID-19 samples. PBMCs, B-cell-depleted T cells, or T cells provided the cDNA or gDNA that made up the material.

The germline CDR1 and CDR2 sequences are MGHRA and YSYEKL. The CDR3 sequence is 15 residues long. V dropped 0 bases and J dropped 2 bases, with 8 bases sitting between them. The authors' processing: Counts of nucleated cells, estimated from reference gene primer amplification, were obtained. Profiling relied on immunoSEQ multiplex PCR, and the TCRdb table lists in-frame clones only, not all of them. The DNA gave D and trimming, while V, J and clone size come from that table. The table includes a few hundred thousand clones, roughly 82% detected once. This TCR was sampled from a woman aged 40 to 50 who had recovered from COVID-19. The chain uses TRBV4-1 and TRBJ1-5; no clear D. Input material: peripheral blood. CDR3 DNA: TGCGCCAGCAGCCAAGAAGGGAGGGGCAATCAGCCCCAGCATTTT. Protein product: CASSQEGRGNQPQHF.